This TCR beta chain was observed in a study of memory CD4+ T cells and cytomegalovirus serostatus. Study-wide context: Healthy Belgian adult donors included about nine CMV-positive and 20 to 30 CMV-negative people.

Assay used: immunoSEQ multiplex PCR; TCRdb lists only in-frame clones, some missing. The sample contains about 25,000 clones, roughly 75% of which appear only once. This clone was detected only a few times. The sort gate was single viable CD3+CD4+CD8-CD45RO+ cells for memory CD4+ T cells. CMV serostatus came from serum IgG against pp150, pp28, p38, p52. Germline CDR1 is SGHDN and CDR2 is FVKESK. This CDR3 has 14 amino acids. V lost 6 bases and J 7 bases, leaving 15 bases between the germline ends. The specimen was memory CD4+ T cells from blood. The chain joins TRBV14 to TRBJ2-2, with D possibly being TRBD1 (6 bases). The sequence derives from an adult in good health and CMV-seronegative. For the CDR3, the DNA is TGTGCCAGCAGACGCCAGGGGATTGGCGGGGAGCTGTTTTTT. Its translation: CASRRQGIGGELFF. Using reference TRBV14 and TRBJ2-2 for the parts outside the CDR3, the full variable domain is EAGVTQFPSHSVIEKGQTVTLRCDPISGHDNLYWYRRVMGKEIKFLLHFVKESKQDESGMPNNRFLAERTGGTYSTLKVQPAELEDSGVYFCASRRQGIGGELFFGEGSRLTVL.